The source of this T cell receptor (beta chain) is a study of OX40 agonist ivuxolimab in advanced cancers. In terms of the full investigation: The costimulatory receptor OX40 (CD134) was targeted by ivuxolimab, a fully human IgG2 agonistic monoclonal antibody. Of the roughly 50 dose-escalation patients, hepatocellular carcinoma was present in around 19, melanoma in approximately 15, renal cell carcinoma in 9 and head and neck cancer in 9. The monotherapy dose-escalation portion (N ≈ 52 patients) of the phase I ivuxolimab trial is reported in the paper. Three dose-escalation patients achieved partial responses, one with hepatocellular carcinoma and two with cutaneous melanoma. Intravenous ivuxolimab was administered to patients every 2 weeks at six dose levels: 0.01, 0.1, 0.3, 1.5, 3 and 10 mg/kg. Patients were allowed to have had prior anti-PD-1, anti-PD-L1 or anti-CTLA-4 therapy, and 40% of the dose-escalation patients had been treated with checkpoint inhibitors. Peripheral TCRbeta sequencing was intended to test whether TCR sequence diversity was altered and clonal T-cell expansion was caused by ivuxolimab. In the dose-escalation cohort, 75% to 85% of patients were male, and the mean age was roughly 60 years with a range of about 20 to 80.

CDR1 and CDR2 are drawn from the germline V gene: MNHEY, SVGAGI. V sheds 0 bases and J sheds 8 bases, leaving 13 bases between their ends. The CDR3 runs 14 residues from the cysteine to the phenylalanine. Here the CDR3 DNA is all that survives: 42 bases in frame from base 1. With respect to this clone: Its antigen has not been determined. The record has no base qualities; no much larger clone is one base away.

The investigation overall reported the following: After ivuxolimab, more expanded clones were found on average in CD8+ T cells than in CD4+ T cells. Antigen specificity was not determined for the clonally expanded peripheral T cells. In the 0.1-3.0 mg/kg groups, partial responders were among the patients with the lowest normalized peripheral clonal expansion, particularly in CD8+ T cells. At doses from 0.1 to 3.0 mg/kg, clonal expansion was seen in both CD4+ and CD8+ blood T cells between baseline and week 6. Low levels of normalized T-cell clonal expansion were also seen in some patients who did not respond.

The trial excluded patients who had a history of autoimmune disease or were on systemic immunosuppression. Peripheral blood for TCR sequencing was drawn from every dose cohort at baseline, at cycle 4 day 1 and at cycle 7 day 1. Samples were obtained from an open-label, multicenter, first-in-human phase I dose-escalation trial of ivuxolimab. Adults with locally advanced or metastatic melanoma, renal cell carcinoma, hepatocellular carcinoma or head and neck squamous cell carcinoma were enrolled in the trial. Before TCR sequencing, CD4+ T cells and CD8+ T cells were sorted from peripheral blood as separate populations. For sequencing of the TCRbeta CDR3 region, genomic DNA was extracted from the sorted cells. The immunoSEQ Assay was used to sequence the TCRbeta CDR3 regions. Here the immuneACCESS table is served through TCRdb, limited to in-frame sequences with V and J called. Missing clones are a known gap in these copies; in checked studies unresolved V genes cover under half, and the rest lacks a known reason. For this sample the table gives some 35,000 clones, of which about 80% were detected only once. In total, the top ten clones hold around a quarter of the sample.

This chain joins TRBV6-5 to TRBJ1-2; the best D guess is TRBD1, with 5 bases matching. This TCR was sampled from an adult with an advanced solid tumor such as melanoma, head and neck, liver or kidney cancer. This specimen was CD4+ or CD8+ T cells sorted from blood, taken in a trial of the OX40 agonist ivuxolimab. The CDR3 region: CASSYSRVGDGYTF. The nucleotide sequence reads TGTGCCAGCAGTTACTCAAGGGTAGGGGACGGCTACACCTTC.